This paragraph covers one T cell receptor (beta chain) sequence. This record comes from a study of control samples from healthy donors and cancer patients. The table came from immunoSEQ multiplex PCR; TCRdb's copy has only in-frame clones and leaves some out. Counted here are roughly 150,000 clones, almost 90% occurring once; the ten biggest clones make up approximately 1.7%. This CDR3 is built from 17 residues. Germline V gene lookup returns CDR1 MGHRA and CDR2 YSYEKL. Unmatched junction bases numbered 13, after V lost 4 bases and J lost 8 bases. This chain joins TRBV4-1 and TRBJ2-1, with TRBD2 matching over 11 bases. The sequencing input was blood. The source is a man between 18 and 29 years old in good health. The CDR3 loop reads CASSPPLRVAGGHEQFF. The CDR3 DNA reads as TGCGCCAGCAGCCCACCCCTTCGGGTAGCGGGGGGGCATGAGCAGTTCTTC.